Presented here are 21 T cell receptor beta chains from one specimen sequenced in a study of CD8+CD57+ T cells in acquired aplastic anemia. Researchers used genomic DNA as the template to profile TCR beta VDJ and CDR3. A single record per CDR3 protein comes from TCRdb applying MiXCR to the reads. Seen here are about 270,000 distinct CDR3 sequences, 55% to 65% observed once, and the top ten hold 7.5% to 9%. The sequencing input was sorted CD4+, CD8+, or CD8+CD57+ T cells (not recorded which) from PBMCs. The receptors derive from a human donor with severe aplastic anemia or a healthy control (not recorded which).

Many counts were recorded for this clonotype. This sequence joins TRBV11-2 and TRBJ2-4; D is undetermined. From germline, CDR1 is SGHAT and CDR2 FQNNGV. Between the trimmed V and J ends, which lost 10 bases and 0 bases, there was a span of 13 bases. This CDR3 region has 14 residues. CDR3 region: CATRAQIAKNIQYF. DNA of the CDR3: TGTGCCACCCGGGCACAGATAGCCAAAAACATTCAGTACTTC.

The chain combines TRBV2 with TRBJ1-2; D gene unclear. Trimming shortened V by 9 bases and J by 1 base, and 6 bases separated the two germline ends. The CDR3 sequence is 11 residues long. CDR1 and CDR2 from the germline V gene are SNHLY and FYNNEI. CDR3 loop: CARRSNYGYTF. The CDR3 DNA is TGTGCCAGACGGAGTAACTATGGCTACACCTTC.

This chain links TRBV25-1 with TRBJ2-2; TRBD2 agrees at 7 bases. CDR1 is MGHDK and CDR2 is SYGVNS in the germline V gene. The CDR3 runs 15 residues. The trim removed 8 bases at V and 5 bases at J, leaving 11 bases unmatched. The DNA for the CDR3 is TGTGCCAGCGCTGAGTGGGGGGGGGGGACCGGGGAGCTGTTTTTT. Its protein is CASAEWGGGTGELFF.

The J gene is TRBJ1-6, the V gene TRBV5-4, with D possibly being TRBD1 (6 bases). Germline V gene data show CDR1 as SGHNT and CDR2 as YYREEE (reference sequence). The V and J ends lost 1 base and 4 bases respectively, with 9 bases between them. The CDR3 extends over 15 amino acids. The CDR3 DNA reads TGTGCCAGCAGCTTGCGTGGACAGTATAATTCACCCCTCCACTTT. It codes for CASSLRGQYNSPLHF.

This chain uses TRBV15 with TRBJ1-1; D perhaps matches TRBD1 (6 bases). This CDR3 contains 15 residues. Trimming left V 3 bases short and J 11 bases short, with 22 bases between. CDR1 is LNHNV and CDR2 is YYDKDF in the germline V gene (reference sequence). CDR3 coding DNA: TGTGCCACCAGCAGGGACAGCGCTGGGAAGCCAAAGGCTTTCTTT. Its protein product is CATSRDSAGKPKAFF.

This chain uses TRBV10-3 with TRBJ2-3, with 8 bases identical to TRBD1. Germline CDR1 ENHRY, CDR2 SYGVKD. This CDR3 spans 19 amino acids. With V trimmed by 4 bases and J by 2 bases, 17 bases remained unmatched. The CDR3 loop is CAISGTGTGQRIPTDTQYF. CDR3 sequence (DNA): TGTGCCATCAGTGGGACCGGGACAGGTCAGCGGATACCCACAGATACGCAGTATTTT.

J is TRBJ2-7 and V is TRBV9; D is unclear. Germline CDR1 SGDLS, CDR2 YYNGEE. The V end lost 4 bases, the J end lost 3 bases, and 8 bases lay between the germline ends. This CDR3 has 12 residues. DNA for the CDR3: TGTGCCAGCAGCTCCTTTAACTACGAGCAGTACTTC. This encodes CASSSFNYEQYF.

The genes are TRBV12-3 or TRBV12-4 and TRBJ2-7, with D possibly being TRBD1 (6 bases). This CDR3 region has 15 residues. V was cut by 7 bases and J by 0 bases, with 16 bases left in between. The DNA of the CDR3 is TGTGCCAGCAACGCCCAGGGGCTCCTCTCCTACGAGCAGTACTTC. This sequence encodes CASNAQGLLSYEQYF.

This clonotype was counted many times. The CDR3 spells CASSLGLVIGELFF. In DNA, the CDR3 is TGTGCCAGCAGCTTGGGATTAGTTATCGGGGAGCTGTTTTTT. The chain couples TRBV5-6 to TRBJ2-2; D is undetermined. Trimming removed 0 bases at V and 7 bases at J, with 10 bases between. The germline CDR1 and CDR2 sequences are SGHDT and YYEEEE. The CDR3 sequence is 14 residues long.

V gene TRBV12-3 or TRBV12-4 combines with J gene TRBJ2-7; maybe TRBD1 (6 bases). This CDR3 spans 15 amino acids. V dropped 5 bases and J dropped 3 bases, with 17 bases sitting between them. The CDR3 sequence: CASSLQGLGGYEQYF. CDR3 nucleotide sequence: TGTGCCAGCAGTCTCCAGGGGCTAGGGGGCTACGAGCAGTACTTC.

The chain carries TRBV15 and TRBJ1-2; no firm D call. Deletions cut 1 base from V and 8 bases from J, with 29 bases between. Looked up from germline, CDR1 is LNHNV and CDR2 is YYDKDF (reference sequence). This CDR3 is 19 amino acids long. The CDR3 region is CATSRVNPPGSLKRIGYTF. The CDR3 bases are TGTGCCACCAGCAGAGTAAACCCCCCCGGGAGCCTTAAACGAATCGGCTACACCTTC.

The V and J genes are TRBV7-9 and TRBJ2-6; 8 bases match TRBD2. The germline V gene encodes CDR1 SEHNR and CDR2 FQNEAQ (reference sequence). This CDR3 region has 18 residues. The trim removed 1 base at V and 0 bases at J, leaving 5 bases unmatched. The DNA for the CDR3 is TGTGCCAGCAGCTTAGGCGGGGGGTTTACCTCTGGGGCCAACGTCCTGACTTTC. Translated: CASSLGGGFTSGANVLTF. The entire variable domain, with the rest obtained from reference TRBV7-9 and TRBJ2-6, is as follows: DTGVSQNPRHKITKRGQNVTFRCDPISEHNRLYWYRQTLGQGPEFLTYFQNEAQLEKSRLLSDRFSAERPKGSFSTLEIQRTEQGDSAMYLCASSLGGGFTSGANVLTFGAGSRLTVL.

V usage is TRBV6-2 or TRBV6-3 and J usage is TRBJ1-2, with no clear D. The CDR3 is 13 amino acids. V lost 2 bases to trimming and J lost 5 bases, with 9 bases between them. The V gene's germline CDR1 is MNHEY and CDR2 SVGEGT. The CDR3 reads CASSYPAMYGYTF. As DNA, the CDR3 is TGTGCCAGCAGTTACCCAGCGATGTATGGCTACACCTTC.

This rearrangement joins TRBV10-3 to TRBJ1-2; 7 bases are shared with TRBD1. CDR3 length: 14 residues. V lost 11 bases, J lost 4 bases, and 13 bases stayed unmatched. The germline V gene has CDR1 ENHRY and CDR2 SYGVKD. For the CDR3, the DNA is TGTGCCTCTCACCCCAGGGGGGATTCCTATGGCTACACCTTC. The encoded protein is CASHPRGDSYGYTF.

V and J are TRBV5-6 and TRBJ2-1, with a weak D call TRBD1 (6 bases). CDR3 length: 14 residues. The germline V gene encodes CDR1 SGHDT and CDR2 YYEEEE. The V gene lost 0 bases and the J gene lost 4 bases, with 8 bases spanning the gap. The CDR3 loop reads CASSLVQGYNEQFF. As DNA, the CDR3 is TGTGCCAGCAGCTTGGTGCAGGGGTACAATGAGCAGTTCTTC.

This chain joins TRBV5-1 and TRBJ1-6; no definite D call. Trimming took off 0 bases at V and 9 bases at J, with 13 bases between the two ends. The CDR3 length is 15 residues. Germline V lookup: CDR1 SGHRS, CDR2 YFSETQ. The CDR3 is CASSLETPTVSPLHF. The DNA for the CDR3 is TGCGCCAGCAGCTTGGAAACTCCTACTGTTTCACCCCTCCACTTT. The full variable domain, in which reference TRBV5-1 and TRBJ1-6 provide the parts outside the CDR3, is KAGVTQTPRYLIKTRGQQVTLSCSPISGHRSVSWYQQTPGQGLQFLFEYFSETQRNKGNFPGRFSGRQFSNSRSEMNVSTLELGDSALYLCASSLETPTVSPLHFGNGTRLTVT.

The V and J genes are TRBV2 and TRBJ1-6; a possible D gene is TRBD1 (5 bases). V was cut by 4 bases and J by 9 bases, with 13 bases left in between. The CDR3 contains 14 residues. The V gene's germline CDR1 is SNHLY and CDR2 FYNNEI. CDR3 nucleotides: TGTGCCAGCAGTGTGGAGGACACGGGTTCACCCCTCCACTTT. As protein: CASSVEDTGSPLHF. The variable domain in full, with the rest retrieved from reference TRBV2 and TRBJ1-6, is EPEVTQTPSHQVTQMGQEVILRCVPISNHLYFYWYRQILGQKVEFLVSFYNNEISEKSEIFDDQFSVERPDGSNFTLKIRSTKLEDSAMYFCASSVEDTGSPLHFGNGTRLTVT.

This rearrangement joins TRBV10-1 to TRBJ2-1; D not resolved. Per germline, CDR1 WNHNN and CDR2 SYGVQD (reference sequence). This CDR3 comprises 13 residues. V shed 6 bases and J shed 7 bases, with 13 bases lying between them. This chain's CDR3 is CASRASDVNEQFF. The CDR3 coding sequence is TGCGCCAGCAGAGCCAGCGACGTAAATGAGCAGTTCTTC.

The CDR3 reads CASSLGQGNIQYF. The DNA of the CDR3 is TGCGCCAGCAGCTTGGGACAGGGAAACATTCAGTACTTC. The rearrangement links TRBV5-1 to TRBJ2-4; 7 nucleotides line up with TRBD1. The junction had 0 bases not matched to a gene; V was cut back by 0 bases and J by 6 bases. CDR3 length: 13 residues. CDR1 is SGHRS and CDR2 is YFSETQ in the germline V gene. The full variable domain, in which reference TRBV5-1 and TRBJ2-4 provide the parts outside the CDR3, is KAGVTQTPRYLIKTRGQQVTLSCSPISGHRSVSWYQQTPGQGLQFLFEYFSETQRNKGNFPGRFSGRQFSNSRSEMNVSTLELGDSALYLCASSLGQGNIQYFGAGTRLSVL.

This clonotype was detected only once. The rearrangement uses TRBV29-1 and TRBJ2-1; no firm D call. Deletions cut 3 bases from V and 6 bases from J, with 6 bases between. The germline CDR1 and CDR2 sequences are SQVTM and ANQGSEA. This CDR3 has 11 residues. The CDR3 nucleotides are TGCAGCGTTGACGCCCCCAATGAGCAGTTCTTC. It encodes CSVDAPNEQFF.

This clonotype was seen many times. The chain carries TRBV19 and TRBJ1-6, with D maybe TRBD1 (6 bases). CDR1 is LNHDA, CDR2 SQIVND, per germline (reference sequence). The CDR3 has 12 amino acids. The CDR3 DNA reads as TGTGCGGCCTCACCAGGGGATTCACCCCTCCACTTT. This sequence encodes CAASPGDSPLHF. Using reference TRBV19 and TRBJ1-6 for the parts outside the CDR3, the full variable domain is DGGITQSPKYLFRKEGQNVTLSCEQNLNHDAMYWYRQDPGQGLRLIYYSQIVNDFQKGDIAEGYSVSREKKESFPLTVTSAQKNPTAFYLCAASPGDSPLHFGNGTRLTVT.